This is a list of T cell receptor beta chains from one sample in a study of T cells in Graves' hyperthyroidism and ophthalmopathy. TCRdb redid the calling of the multiplex PCR reads with MiXCR, one entry per CDR3 protein. The data show 300,000 or so distinct CDR3 sequences, around a sixth seen once. Sequenced sample: blood. These receptors were collected from a woman aged 45-65 years with Graves' hyperthyroidism. Each CDR3 is given with its conserved first and last residue. A D gene is named only where the DNA matches it firmly. Only some rows state a clone size, as once, few, many or a class for expanded clones.

cdr3_nt: TGTGCCAGTAGTAGCCACGCCCCACTCACTGAAGCTTTCTTT; cdr3_aa: CASSSHAPLTEAFF; d_call: NA; v_call: TRBV19; j_call: TRBJ1-1; clone_size: NA
cdr3_nt: TGCGCCAGCAGTGAGAATTCCGCTCAGCCCCAGCATTTT; cdr3_aa: CASSENSAQPQHF; d_call: NA; v_call: TRBV10-2; j_call: TRBJ1-5; clone_size: NA
cdr3_nt: TGTGCCAGCAGGGCTCCTAGCGGCCAAAATGAGCAGTTCTTC; cdr3_aa: CASRAPSGQNEQFF; d_call: TRBD2; v_call: TRBV18; j_call: TRBJ2-1; clone_size: NA
cdr3_nt: TGTGCCACCAGCTTTGACACGATTAATCAGCCCCAGCATTTT; cdr3_aa: CATSFDTINQPQHF; d_call: NA; v_call: TRBV15; j_call: TRBJ1-5; clone_size: few
cdr3_nt: TGTGCCAGCAGTCTTCGACTAGCGGGAGCCGGGGAGCTGTTTTTT; cdr3_aa: CASSLRLAGAGELFF; d_call: TRBD2; v_call: TRBV28; j_call: TRBJ2-2; clone_size: NA
cdr3_nt: TGTGCCAGCTGGGGGGGGGGAAACACCATATATTTT; cdr3_aa: CASWGGGNTIYF; d_call: NA; v_call: TRBV2; j_call: TRBJ1-3; clone_size: NA
cdr3_nt: TGCGCCAGCAGCCTGGGGAGGAGGGGCACTATGACCTACGAGCAGTACTTC; cdr3_aa: CASSLGRRGTMTYEQYF; d_call: NA; v_call: TRBV5-1; j_call: TRBJ2-7; clone_size: few
cdr3_nt: TGTGCCAGCAGCCACCCGCGGGGGCAAGAGACCCAGTACTTC; cdr3_aa: CASSHPRGQETQYF; d_call: TRBD2; v_call: TRBV7-9; j_call: TRBJ2-5; clone_size: many
cdr3_nt: TGTTGCGGCTCGGAGCGTCAAGGGGTTGATACGCAGTATTTT; cdr3_aa: CCGSERQGVDTQYF; d_call: NA; v_call: TRBV27; j_call: TRBJ2-3; clone_size: NA
cdr3_nt: TGTGCCAGCAGTTTCAGGGGGGGGGGATATGGCTACACCTTC; cdr3_aa: CASSFRGGGYGYTF; d_call: TRBD1; v_call: TRBV27; j_call: TRBJ1-2; clone_size: NA
cdr3_nt: TGCAGTGCTAGAGGCCCCGGGGAGGTGTTGGCTCTCTTT; cdr3_aa: CSARGPGEVLALF; d_call: NA; v_call: TRBV20-1; j_call: TRBJ1-1; clone_size: NA
cdr3_nt: TGTGCCAGCAGTATGGGACTAGCGGGGAAAGCTGGTGAGCAGTTCTTC; cdr3_aa: CASSMGLAGKAGEQFF; d_call: TRBD2; v_call: TRBV27; j_call: TRBJ2-1; clone_size: few
cdr3_nt: TGTGCCAGCAGCCAAGACCCCGAGGGGGCGGTGGAGACCCAGTACTTC; cdr3_aa: CASSQDPEGAVETQYF; d_call: TRBD1; v_call: TRBV3-1; j_call: TRBJ2-5; clone_size: NA
cdr3_nt: TGTGCCAGCAGTACCGGGACTAGCGGGAGAGGCGCGCAGTATTTT; cdr3_aa: CASSTGTSGRGAQYF; d_call: TRBD2; v_call: TRBV25-1; j_call: TRBJ2-3; clone_size: few
cdr3_nt: TGTGCCAGCAAGGGCTGGGTCGGGTCCTACGAGCAGTACTTC; cdr3_aa: CASKGWVGSYEQYF; d_call: NA; v_call: TRBV2; j_call: TRBJ2-7; clone_size: many
cdr3_nt: TGTGCCAGCAGCCCCCAAACCGATACGCAGTATTTT; cdr3_aa: CASSPQTDTQYF; d_call: NA; v_call: TRBV7-9; j_call: TRBJ2-3; clone_size: many
cdr3_nt: TGTGCCAGCAGTGATATGGCAGTCACCGGGGAGCTGTTTTTT; cdr3_aa: CASSDMAVTGELFF; d_call: NA; v_call: TRBV6-4; j_call: TRBJ2-2; clone_size: NA
cdr3_nt: TGTGCCAGCAGTTCCCCTGAGACTGATGATACGCAGTATTTT; cdr3_aa: CASSSPETDDTQYF; d_call: NA; v_call: TRBV6-1; j_call: TRBJ2-3; clone_size: NA
cdr3_nt: TGTGCCACCAGTGGGGCCGGGACAGCAGACGAGCAGTACTTC; cdr3_aa: CATSGAGTADEQYF; d_call: TRBD1; v_call: TRBV24-1; j_call: TRBJ2-7; clone_size: NA
cdr3_nt: TGCAGCGCCCAAACGACAGGCGGGGAGCTGTTTTTT; cdr3_aa: CSAQTTGGELFF; d_call: NA; v_call: TRBV29-1; j_call: TRBJ2-2; clone_size: few
cdr3_nt: TGCGCCAGCAGCATGGGACTAGCGGGTCCAACAGATACGCAGTATTTT; cdr3_aa: CASSMGLAGPTDTQYF; d_call: TRBD2; v_call: TRBV5-1; j_call: TRBJ2-3; clone_size: many
cdr3_nt: TGCAGCGTTGCCGGGACAGGGGGCCAAGGAACGTCCTACAATGAGCAGTTCTTC; cdr3_aa: CSVAGTGGQGTSYNEQFF; d_call: TRBD1; v_call: TRBV29-1; j_call: TRBJ2-1; clone_size: NA
cdr3_nt: TGCAGTCTACCCCACAGGGTGTATCAGCCCCAGCATTTT; cdr3_aa: CSLPHRVYQPQHF; d_call: NA; v_call: TRBV20-1; j_call: TRBJ1-5; clone_size: NA
cdr3_nt: TGTGCCAGCAGTTTTATTCGGTCAACAGACTATGGCTACACCTTC; cdr3_aa: CASSFIRSTDYGYTF; d_call: NA; v_call: TRBV28; j_call: TRBJ1-2; clone_size: NA
cdr3_nt: TGTGCCAGCAGCTCCGTAGCGGGGGGAGATACGCAGTATTTT; cdr3_aa: CASSSVAGGDTQYF; d_call: TRBD2; v_call: TRBV7-3; j_call: TRBJ2-3; clone_size: NA
cdr3_nt: TGTGCCAGCAGTCTACACCCACCCCCGCTCGCAGGGATCCGTGTGTTGCCCCAGCATTTT; cdr3_aa: CASSLHPPPLAGIRVLPQHF; d_call: NA; v_call: TRBV27; j_call: TRBJ1-5; clone_size: many
cdr3_nt: TGTGCCAGCAATGAAACCATGGACAGCGGCTACGAGCAGTACTTC; cdr3_aa: CASNETMDSGYEQYF; d_call: NA; v_call: TRBV6-1; j_call: TRBJ2-7; clone_size: few
cdr3_nt: TGCAGCGTTCCCGAGGCGGGCAATGAGCAGTTCTTC; cdr3_aa: CSVPEAGNEQFF; d_call: NA; v_call: TRBV29-1; j_call: TRBJ2-1; clone_size: few
cdr3_nt: TGTGCCAGCAGTGAAGAGGCTTCGGGCACCGGGGAGCTGTTTTTT; cdr3_aa: CASSEEASGTGELFF; d_call: NA; v_call: TRBV6-1; j_call: TRBJ2-2; clone_size: NA
cdr3_nt: TGTGCCAGCAGTTTCAATCAAATAGGTGAAAAACTGTTTTTT; cdr3_aa: CASSFNQIGEKLFF; d_call: NA; v_call: TRBV6-5; j_call: TRBJ1-4; clone_size: few
cdr3_nt: TGTGCCAGCAGCTTAAGAGCAGGGTTTAACTCACCCCTCCACTTT; cdr3_aa: CASSLRAGFNSPLHF; d_call: NA; v_call: TRBV11-2; j_call: TRBJ1-6; clone_size: many
cdr3_nt: TGTGCCAGCAGCCAATTGGTATTCGGGACCCAGTACTTC; cdr3_aa: CASSQLVFGTQYF; d_call: NA; v_call: TRBV14; j_call: TRBJ2-5; clone_size: NA
cdr3_nt: TGTGCCAGCAGCCGGGGACAGGGGGCCGATTCACCCCTCCACTTT; cdr3_aa: CASSRGQGADSPLHF; d_call: TRBD1; v_call: TRBV6-2/TRBV6-3; j_call: TRBJ1-6; clone_size: NA
cdr3_nt: TGCAGTGCTAGAGGGCAGGACAATCAGCCCCAGCATTTT; cdr3_aa: CSARGQDNQPQHF; d_call: NA; v_call: TRBV20-1; j_call: TRBJ1-5; clone_size: many
cdr3_nt: TGTGCCAGCGGCTCGGCAGTAGCATCAAACATTCAGTACTTC; cdr3_aa: CASGSAVASNIQYF; d_call: NA; v_call: TRBV3-1; j_call: TRBJ2-4; clone_size: many
cdr3_nt: TGTGCCAGCAGTTTCCCCGGGAAAAACTATGGCTACACCTTC; cdr3_aa: CASSFPGKNYGYTF; d_call: NA; v_call: TRBV28; j_call: TRBJ1-2; clone_size: many
cdr3_nt: TGTGCCAGCAGCCGACGCCCCCTAGCGGGGTACAGAGATACGCAGTATTTT; cdr3_aa: CASSRRPLAGYRDTQYF; d_call: TRBD2; v_call: TRBV7-2; j_call: TRBJ2-3; clone_size: few
cdr3_nt: TGTGCCAGCCGACAGAGGACAGGGAAAAACATTCAGTACTTC; cdr3_aa: CASRQRTGKNIQYF; d_call: TRBD1; v_call: TRBV28; j_call: TRBJ2-4; clone_size: NA
cdr3_nt: TGTGCCAGCTGGGCCTTAAATGAAAAACTGTTTTTT; cdr3_aa: CASWALNEKLFF; d_call: NA; v_call: TRBV2; j_call: TRBJ1-4; clone_size: NA
cdr3_nt: TGTGCCAGTAGCATGAGGAGGGACACTGGGAACACTGAAGCTTTCTTT; cdr3_aa: CASSMRRDTGNTEAFF; d_call: NA; v_call: TRBV19; j_call: TRBJ1-1; clone_size: many
cdr3_nt: TGTGCCAGCAGTTTCCGGGGCACCAGAGGCACAGATACGCAGTATTTT; cdr3_aa: CASSFRGTRGTDTQYF; d_call: NA; v_call: TRBV5-6; j_call: TRBJ2-3; clone_size: few
cdr3_nt: TGTGCCAGCATGCCGGGACTAGCTTACGAGCAGTACTTC; cdr3_aa: CASMPGLAYEQYF; d_call: TRBD2; v_call: TRBV2; j_call: TRBJ2-7; clone_size: many
cdr3_nt: TGTGCCAGCAGTGACTCCTACGAGCAGTACTTC; cdr3_aa: CASSDSYEQYF; d_call: NA; v_call: TRBV6-2/TRBV6-3; j_call: TRBJ2-7; clone_size: many
cdr3_nt: TGTGCCTGGAGCGAATCCCCGGACAGAAACAATGAGCAGTTCTTC; cdr3_aa: CAWSESPDRNNEQFF; d_call: NA; v_call: TRBV30; j_call: TRBJ2-1; clone_size: few
cdr3_nt: TGTGCCAGCAGCTTAGAAGGAAATTCACCCCTCCACTTT; cdr3_aa: CASSLEGNSPLHF; d_call: NA; v_call: TRBV11-2; j_call: TRBJ1-6; clone_size: many
cdr3_nt: TGTGCCAGCAGCCGAACTAGCAGTGAGCAGTTCTTC; cdr3_aa: CASSRTSSEQFF; d_call: NA; v_call: TRBV3-1; j_call: TRBJ2-1; clone_size: NA
cdr3_nt: TGTGCCAGCAGCGCTAGCGGGAATTACAATGAGCAGTTCTTC; cdr3_aa: CASSASGNYNEQFF; d_call: TRBD2; v_call: TRBV7-8; j_call: TRBJ2-1; clone_size: NA
cdr3_nt: TGCAGTGCTAGAGAAACTAGCCGCTCCTACAATGAGCAGTTCTTC; cdr3_aa: CSARETSRSYNEQFF; d_call: NA; v_call: TRBV20-1; j_call: TRBJ2-1; clone_size: few